The next 25 T cell receptor beta chains were all read from a single sample in a study of blood T cell repertoires in COVID-19. Profiled with immunoSEQ multiplex PCR; TCRdb holds only in-frame clones, not every one. The sample has some 290,000 clones; 86% are singletons. Sequenced input: peripheral blood. The source is a man in his late teens or twenties with active or convalescent COVID-19.

This chain joins TRBV6-5 and TRBJ1-6; D perhaps matches TRBD1 (6 bases). The CDR3 runs to 15 residues. The V gene lost 6 bases and the J gene lost 7 bases, with 16 bases spanning the gap. CDR1 and CDR2 from the germline V gene are MNHEY and SVGAGI. The chain's CDR3 is CASRIHRVLNSPLHF. As DNA, the CDR3 is TGTGCCAGCAGGATACACAGGGTCCTCAATTCACCCCTCCACTTT.

The V call is TRBV6-5, the J call TRBJ1-5; 7 bases fit TRBD1. There are 13 residues in the CDR3. V gave up 5 bases and J gave up 7 bases; unmatched junction bases: 5. Germline values: CDR1 MNHEY, CDR2 SVGAGI. The CDR3 spells CASSPTGEQPQHF. The DNA for the CDR3 is TGTGCCAGCAGTCCTACAGGGGAACAGCCCCAGCATTTT.

This sequence joins TRBV25-1 and TRBJ1-2, with 12 bases matching TRBD1. The V and J ends lost 5 bases and 4 bases, in that order; junction bases with no gene match: 14. The V gene's germline CDR1 is MGHDK and CDR2 SYGVNS. The CDR3 spans 18 residues. This CDR3 is CASSNRRDRGQSSYGYTF. The CDR3 DNA follows: TGTGCCAGCAGTAACCGCCGGGACAGGGGGCAATCATCCTATGGCTACACCTTC.

V gene TRBV5-1 combines with J gene TRBJ2-7, with a tentative D call TRBD1 (5 bases). The CDR3 is 11 amino acids. Trimming removed 6 bases at V and 3 bases at J, with 7 bases between. Germline CDR1 is SGHRS and CDR2 is YFSETQ. CDR3 amino acids: CASTGNYEQYF. In DNA form, the CDR3 reads TGCGCCAGCACAGGGAACTACGAGCAGTACTTC. The full variable domain, with the rest looked up from reference TRBV5-1 and TRBJ2-7, is KAGVTQTPRYLIKTRGQQVTLSCSPISGHRSVSWYQQTPGQGLQFLFEYFSETQRNKGNFPGRFSGRQFSNSRSEMNVSTLELGDSALYLCASTGNYEQYFGPGTRLTVT.

This clone was detected once. The chain couples TRBV11-3 to TRBJ2-7; possibly TRBD1 for D (5 bases). V was shortened by 4 bases and J by 2 bases, with 9 bases between the two germline ends. The germline gives CDR1 SGHNT, CDR2 YENEEA. The length of the CDR3 is 13 residues. The CDR3 DNA reads as TGTGCCAGCAGCTCCCAGGGTACCTACGAGCAGTACTTC. It translates to CASSSQGTYEQYF.

This chain joins TRBV4-1 and TRBJ2-7, with D possibly being TRBD2 (5 bases). V lost 2 bases to trimming and J lost 2 bases, with 16 bases between them. Germline V gives CDR1 MGHRA, CDR2 YSYEKL. The CDR3 has 16 amino acids. CDR3 DNA sequence: TGCGCCAGCAGCCAAAACCCTAGCCTTAGTCCCTACGAGCAGTACTTC. It specifies CASSQNPSLSPYEQYF.

The chain links TRBV5-4 to TRBJ1-2; TRBD1 is a possible D gene (5 bases). Germline assignment: CDR1 SGHNT and CDR2 YYREEE (reference sequence). The CDR3 consists of 15 residues. V shed 4 bases and J shed 4 bases, with 17 bases lying between them. CDR3 region: CASSTGGDGLYGYTF. DNA for the CDR3: TGTGCCAGCAGCACGGGGGGGGACGGCCTCTATGGCTACACCTTC.

This rearrangement joins TRBV3-1 (or the pseudogene TRBV3-2) to TRBJ1-2; possible D gene TRBD1, 6 bases. Germline loops: CDR1 LGHDT, CDR2 YNNKEL (reference sequence). This CDR3 comprises 14 residues. Trimming left V 5 bases short and J 2 bases short, with 12 bases between. The CDR3 here is CASSDGQLNYGYTF. CDR3 coding DNA: TGTGCCAGCAGCGATGGACAGTTAAACTATGGCTACACCTTC.

The chain carries TRBV6-2 or TRBV6-3 and TRBJ2-7; 11 positions agree with TRBD2. Looked up from germline, CDR1 is MNHEY and CDR2 is SVGEGT. The CDR3 length is 15 residues. Trimming cost V 6 bases and J 0 bases; bases outside gene matches: 4. The CDR3 spells CASSPGLAGSYEQYF. The CDR3, as DNA: TGTGCCAGCAGCCCTGGACTAGCGGGCTCCTACGAGCAGTACTTC.

This clone was counted only a few times. The chain uses TRBV5-5 and TRBJ1-6; TRBD1 aligns across 8 bases. Germline-derived CDR1 and CDR2 are SGHKS and YYEKEE (reference sequence). Trimming cost V 0 bases and J 9 bases; bases outside gene matches: 5. The CDR3 has 15 residues. CDR3 in amino acids: CASSLASGGASPLHF. CDR3 nucleotide sequence: TGTGCCAGCAGCTTGGCTTCAGGGGGCGCTTCACCCCTCCACTTT.

J is TRBJ2-5 and V is TRBV14; D ambiguous. Germline CDR1 is SGHDN and CDR2 is FVKESK. The CDR3 has 14 amino acids. V dropped 4 bases and J dropped 2 bases, with 11 bases sitting between them. The CDR3, as DNA: TGTGCCAGCAGCCCCCCCAGGCAGCAAGAGACCCAGTACTTC. The encoded protein is CASSPPRQQETQYF.

The rearrangement joins TRBV6-5 to TRBJ2-6; 8 bases are a match to TRBD1. The J segment lost 6 bases and the V segment lost 8 bases, leaving 6 bases of the junction unmatched. Germline CDR1 MNHEY, CDR2 SVGAGI. The CDR3 is made up of 14 amino acids. CDR3 DNA sequence: TGTGCCAGCGAGGACAGGGCGGAGGCCAACGTCCTGACTTTC. Its protein product is CASEDRAEANVLTF.

The gene calls are TRBV2 and TRBJ2-7; TRBD2 is a possible D gene (6 bases). V lost 8 bases and J 3 bases, leaving 20 bases between the germline ends. Germline assignment: CDR1 SNHLY and CDR2 FYNNEI. The CDR3 is 15 residues long. The CDR3 protein is CASRLERFVGYEQYF. In DNA form, the CDR3 reads TGTGCCAGCCGACTAGAGCGATTTGTAGGCTACGAGCAGTACTTC.

This chain joins TRBV5-1 and TRBJ2-1; D possibly corresponds to TRBD2 (5 bases). The CDR3 runs 15 residues. In germline, CDR1 is SGHRS, CDR2 YFSETQ. V was clipped by 7 bases and J by 4 bases, with 18 bases between them. CDR3 sequence (DNA): TGCGCCAGCTCAAGTAGCGACAAATATTACAATGAGCAGTTCTTC. It is translated as CASSSSDKYYNEQFF. The whole variable domain, remainder taken from reference TRBV5-1 and TRBJ2-1, is KAGVTQTPRYLIKTRGQQVTLSCSPISGHRSVSWYQQTPGQGLQFLFEYFSETQRNKGNFPGRFSGRQFSNSRSEMNVSTLELGDSALYLCASSSSDKYYNEQFFGPGTRLTVL.

This clone was seen only a few times. Here the CDR3 reads CAWSQLTGELFF. DNA for the CDR3: TGTGCCTGGAGTCAGTTAACCGGGGAGCTGTTTTTT. This chain links TRBV30 with TRBJ2-2, with D hard to call. This CDR3 has 12 amino acids. Germline CDR1 is GTSNPN and CDR2 is SVGIG (reference sequence). Trimming removed 2 bases from V and 5 bases from J, with 6 bases in between.

The chain combines TRBV11-2 with TRBJ2-5; tentative D call: TRBD1 (6 bases). V shed 2 bases and J shed 2 bases, with 6 bases lying between them. The CDR3 contains 13 residues. Germline V lookup: CDR1 SGHAT, CDR2 FQNNGV. As DNA, the CDR3 is TGTGCCAGCAGCTTACAGGGGCAAGAGACCCAGTACTTC. Residues: CASSLQGQETQYF.

The V and J genes are TRBV11-2 and TRBJ2-7, with D possibly matching TRBD1 (6 bases). The CDR3 length is 14 residues. Trimming removed 1 base from V and 2 bases from J, with 9 bases in between. The germline gives CDR1 SGHAT, CDR2 FQNNGV. In DNA, the CDR3 is TGTGCCAGCAGCTTAGTGTGGGGGCCCTACGAGCAGTACTTC. Translating it yields CASSLVWGPYEQYF.

This chain links TRBV18 with TRBJ1-1; maybe TRBD1 (5 bases). This CDR3 is built from 13 residues. Trimming left V 5 bases short and J 1 base short, with 8 bases between. CDR1 is KGHSH and CDR2 is LQKENI in the germline V gene. The CDR3 loop reads CASSEGQNTEAFF. The CDR3 DNA is TGTGCCAGCTCAGAAGGACAGAACACTGAAGCTTTCTTT.

The chain recombines TRBV29-1 with TRBJ2-1; 9 nucleotides align to TRBD1. The CDR3 covers 15 residues. With 6 bases clipped from V and 2 bases from J, the junction kept 8 bases outside the gene matches. The germline V gene has CDR1 SQVTM and CDR2 ANQGSEA. CDR3 amino acids: CSVQRGQGTYNEQFF. In DNA, the CDR3 is TGCAGCGTCCAACGGGGACAGGGTACCTACAATGAGCAGTTCTTC.

The chain is built from TRBV9 and TRBJ1-5; 8 positions match TRBD1. The CDR3 runs 14 residues. The germline V gene encodes CDR1 SGDLS and CDR2 YYNGEE. V shed 4 bases and J 5 bases; nucleotides not matched to a gene: 5. The CDR3 loop is CASSPTGGYQPQHF. The DNA for the CDR3 is TGTGCCAGCAGCCCTACAGGGGGTTATCAGCCCCAGCATTTT.

Points on this clone: The sample contains more than one DNA sequence encoding this CDR3. The J gene is TRBJ2-7, the V gene TRBV9, with a weak D call TRBD2 (5 bases). The CDR3 contains 14 residues. Germline assignment: CDR1 SGDLS and CDR2 YYNGEE. The V end lost 4 bases, the J end lost 1 base, and 12 bases lay between the germline ends. This chain's CDR3 is CASSPRGASYEQYF. The CDR3 DNA follows: TGTGCCAGCAGCCCTCGGGGAGCATCCTACGAGCAGTACTTC.

This clone was counted once. This chain uses TRBV15 with TRBJ2-7; maybe TRBD1 (6 bases). CDR3 size: 16 residues. Germline V gene sequence: CDR1 LNHNV, CDR2 YYDKDF (reference sequence). Trimming pared 0 bases from V and 1 base from J, leaving 13 bases between. CDR3 DNA: TGTGCCACCAGCAGAGATCTGAGGGACATTTCCTACGAGCAGTACTTC. This encodes CATSRDLRDISYEQYF.

This clone was observed a few times. The CDR3 loop is CASREDGLRTGELFF. The CDR3 coding sequence is TGTGCCAGCAGGGAGGACGGATTGAGAACCGGGGAGCTGTTTTTT. This chain connects TRBV27 to TRBJ2-2; perhaps TRBD2 as D (5 bases). Deletions cut 6 bases from V and 5 bases from J, with 16 bases between. The CDR3 loop spans 15 amino acids. Germline CDR1 and CDR2: MNHEY and SMNVEV (reference sequence).

V and J are TRBV24-1 and TRBJ1-2; 7 nucleotides match TRBD1. The CDR3 loop spans 14 amino acids. Germline loops: CDR1 KGHDR, CDR2 SFDVKD. V lost 3 bases to trimming and J lost 3 bases; unmatched junction nucleotides: 3. The CDR3 nucleotides read TGTGCCACCAGTGATACCGGGACAGACTATGGCTACACCTTC. Translated: CATSDTGTDYGYTF.

The chain carries TRBV6-1 and TRBJ2-5; 8 bases agree with TRBD2. The CDR3 length is 16 residues. Germline CDR1 is MNHNS and CDR2 is SASEGT. V was pared by 0 bases and J by 1 base, with 4 bases of the junction left unmatched. CDR3 amino acids: CASSEALSGAQETQYF. Here the CDR3 DNA reads TGTGCCAGCAGTGAAGCCCTTAGCGGGGCCCAAGAGACCCAGTACTTC.